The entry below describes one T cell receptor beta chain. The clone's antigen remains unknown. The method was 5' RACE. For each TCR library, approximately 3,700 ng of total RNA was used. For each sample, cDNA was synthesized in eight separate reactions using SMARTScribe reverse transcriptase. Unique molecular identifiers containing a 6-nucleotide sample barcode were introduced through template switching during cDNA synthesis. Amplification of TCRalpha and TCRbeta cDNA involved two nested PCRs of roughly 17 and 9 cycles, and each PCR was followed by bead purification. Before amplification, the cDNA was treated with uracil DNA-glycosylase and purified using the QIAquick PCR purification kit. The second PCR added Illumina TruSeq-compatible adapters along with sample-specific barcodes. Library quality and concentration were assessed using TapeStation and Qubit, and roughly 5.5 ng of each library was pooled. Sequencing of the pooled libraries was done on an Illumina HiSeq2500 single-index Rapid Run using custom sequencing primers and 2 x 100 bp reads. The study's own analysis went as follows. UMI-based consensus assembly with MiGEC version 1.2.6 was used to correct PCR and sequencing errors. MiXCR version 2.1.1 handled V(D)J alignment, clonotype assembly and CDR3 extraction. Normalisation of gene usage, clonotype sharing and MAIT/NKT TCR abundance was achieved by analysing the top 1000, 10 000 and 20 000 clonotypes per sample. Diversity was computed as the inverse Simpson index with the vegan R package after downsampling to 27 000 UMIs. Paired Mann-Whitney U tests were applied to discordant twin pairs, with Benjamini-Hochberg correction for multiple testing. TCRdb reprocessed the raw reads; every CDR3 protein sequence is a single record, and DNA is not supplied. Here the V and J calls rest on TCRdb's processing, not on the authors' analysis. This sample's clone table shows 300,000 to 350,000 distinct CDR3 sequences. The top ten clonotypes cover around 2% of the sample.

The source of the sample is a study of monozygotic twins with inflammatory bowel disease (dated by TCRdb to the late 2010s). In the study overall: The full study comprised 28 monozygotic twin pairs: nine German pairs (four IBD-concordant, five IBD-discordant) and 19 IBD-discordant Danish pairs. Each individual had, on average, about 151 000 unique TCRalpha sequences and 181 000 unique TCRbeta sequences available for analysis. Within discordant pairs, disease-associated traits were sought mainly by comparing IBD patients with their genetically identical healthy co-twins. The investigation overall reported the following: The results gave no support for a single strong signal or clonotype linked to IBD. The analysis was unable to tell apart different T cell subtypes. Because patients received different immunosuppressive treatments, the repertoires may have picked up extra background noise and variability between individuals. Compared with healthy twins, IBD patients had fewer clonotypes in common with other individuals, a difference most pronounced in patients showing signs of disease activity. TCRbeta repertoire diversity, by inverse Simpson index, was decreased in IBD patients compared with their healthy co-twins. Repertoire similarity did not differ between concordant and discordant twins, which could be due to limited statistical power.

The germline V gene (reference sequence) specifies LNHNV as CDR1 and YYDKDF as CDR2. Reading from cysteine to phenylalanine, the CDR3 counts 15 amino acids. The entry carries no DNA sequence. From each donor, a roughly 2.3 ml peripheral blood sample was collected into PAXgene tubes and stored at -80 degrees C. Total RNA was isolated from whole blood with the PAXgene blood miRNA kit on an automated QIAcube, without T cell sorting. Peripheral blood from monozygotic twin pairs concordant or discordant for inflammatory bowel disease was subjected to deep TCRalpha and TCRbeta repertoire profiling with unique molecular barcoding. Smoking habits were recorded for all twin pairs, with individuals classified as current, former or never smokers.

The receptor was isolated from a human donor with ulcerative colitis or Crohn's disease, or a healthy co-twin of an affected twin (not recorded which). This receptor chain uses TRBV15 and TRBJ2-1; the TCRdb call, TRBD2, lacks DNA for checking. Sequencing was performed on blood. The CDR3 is CATSRESGGLGEQFF.